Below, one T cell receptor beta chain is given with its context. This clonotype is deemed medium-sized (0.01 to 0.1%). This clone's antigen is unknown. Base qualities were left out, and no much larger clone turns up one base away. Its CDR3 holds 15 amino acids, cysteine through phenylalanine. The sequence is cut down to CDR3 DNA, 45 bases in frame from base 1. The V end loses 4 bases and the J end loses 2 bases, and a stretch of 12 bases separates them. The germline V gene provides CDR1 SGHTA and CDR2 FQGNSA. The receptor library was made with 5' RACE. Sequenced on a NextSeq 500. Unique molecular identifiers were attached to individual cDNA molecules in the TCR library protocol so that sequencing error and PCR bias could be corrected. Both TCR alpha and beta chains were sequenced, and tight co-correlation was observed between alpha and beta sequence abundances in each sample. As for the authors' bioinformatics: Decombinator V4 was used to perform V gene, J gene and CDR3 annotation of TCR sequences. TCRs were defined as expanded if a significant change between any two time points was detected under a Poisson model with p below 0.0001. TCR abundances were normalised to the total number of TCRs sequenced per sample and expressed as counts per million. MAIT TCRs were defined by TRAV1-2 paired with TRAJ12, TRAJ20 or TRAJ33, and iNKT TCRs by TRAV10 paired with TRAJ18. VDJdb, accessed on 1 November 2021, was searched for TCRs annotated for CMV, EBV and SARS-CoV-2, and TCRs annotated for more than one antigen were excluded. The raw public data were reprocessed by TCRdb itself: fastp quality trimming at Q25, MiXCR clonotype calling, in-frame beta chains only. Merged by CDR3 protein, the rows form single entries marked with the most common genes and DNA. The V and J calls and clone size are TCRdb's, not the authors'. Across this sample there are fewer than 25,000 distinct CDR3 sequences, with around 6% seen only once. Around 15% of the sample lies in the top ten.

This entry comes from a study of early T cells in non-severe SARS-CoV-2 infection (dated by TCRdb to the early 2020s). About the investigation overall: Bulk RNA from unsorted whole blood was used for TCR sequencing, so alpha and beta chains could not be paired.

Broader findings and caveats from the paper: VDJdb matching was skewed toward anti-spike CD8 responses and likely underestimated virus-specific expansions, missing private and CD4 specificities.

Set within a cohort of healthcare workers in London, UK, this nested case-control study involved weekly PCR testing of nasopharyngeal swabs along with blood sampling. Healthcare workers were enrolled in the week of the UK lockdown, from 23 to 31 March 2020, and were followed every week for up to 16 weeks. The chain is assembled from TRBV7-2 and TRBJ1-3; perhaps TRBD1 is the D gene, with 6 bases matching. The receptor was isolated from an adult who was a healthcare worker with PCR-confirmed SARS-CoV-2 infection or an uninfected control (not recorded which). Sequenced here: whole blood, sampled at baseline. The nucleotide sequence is TGTGCCAGCAGCTCCGACAGGCTAACTGGAAACACCATATATTTT. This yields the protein CASSSDRLTGNTIYF.